These T cell receptor beta chains were read from a single sample in a study of T-cell memory formation after mild COVID-19. TCRdb re-called the 5' RACE reads through MiXCR, storing one row per CDR3 protein. The sample shows fewer than 95,000 distinct CDR3 sequences, approximately 13% of them seen only once. The material sequenced was PBMCs or a T cell subset sorted from them (not recorded which). The receptors here all came from an adult woman who had mild COVID-19 (a few samples of this study predate the infection). Cell type and time point are not known. The conserved cysteine and the conserved F or W are not part of the CDR3 here. The D gene is left open where the match is weak.

d_call | v_call | cdr3_aa
- | TRBV7-9 | ASSLNSAAEQY
- | TRBV12-3/TRBV12-4 | ASRDIEWNTEAF
TRBD2 | TRBV5-1 | ASSLLGLGDEQF
- | TRBV7-9 | ASSPRQGFDEQF
TRBD2 | TRBV7-2 | ASSLEDPAGGPRGPKNIQY
- | TRBV27 | ASSSEIPPSNTQY
TRBD2 | TRBV7-9 | ASSLGPEVSGGRRPYEQY
- | TRBV29-1 | SVGSLGGGFIYEQY
TRBD1 | TRBV6-6 | ASSYSDREYYNEQF
- | TRBV16 | ASSQGSLGVGTEAF
TRBD2 | TRBV7-9 | ASSFQAGVYFDEQF
- | TRBV24-1 | ATSIPVGRGGNEQF
TRBD2 | TRBV5-1 | ASSVTTSGGTGEQY
- | TRBV12-3/TRBV12-4 | ASSLVDPGSYEQY